The sequence of this TCR beta chain was determined in a study of blood T cell repertoires in COVID-19. Trimming took 3 bases from V and 8 from J, leaving 18 bases between them. Germline V lookup: CDR1 SGDLS, CDR2 YYNGEE. The CDR3 is made up of 15 amino acids. In the original processing: Amplification from reference gene primers served as the basis for estimated nucleated cell counts. Libraries were prepared by immunoSEQ multiplex PCR; TCRdb keeps only in-frame clonotypes and omits some of them. V, J and clone size are those of that table, while D and trimming were read from the DNA. The profile shows about 230,000 clones, around 84% of them singletons.

Sequences were obtained from peripheral blood. The TCR comes from a man aged 35 to 55 with acute or convalescent COVID-19. V and J are TRBV9 and TRBJ1-3; a possible D gene is TRBD1 (6 bases). In DNA, the CDR3 is TGTGCCAGCAGCGCGGGGGGCAGGGTTCTGGACACCATATATTTT. It codes for CASSAGGRVLDTIYF.